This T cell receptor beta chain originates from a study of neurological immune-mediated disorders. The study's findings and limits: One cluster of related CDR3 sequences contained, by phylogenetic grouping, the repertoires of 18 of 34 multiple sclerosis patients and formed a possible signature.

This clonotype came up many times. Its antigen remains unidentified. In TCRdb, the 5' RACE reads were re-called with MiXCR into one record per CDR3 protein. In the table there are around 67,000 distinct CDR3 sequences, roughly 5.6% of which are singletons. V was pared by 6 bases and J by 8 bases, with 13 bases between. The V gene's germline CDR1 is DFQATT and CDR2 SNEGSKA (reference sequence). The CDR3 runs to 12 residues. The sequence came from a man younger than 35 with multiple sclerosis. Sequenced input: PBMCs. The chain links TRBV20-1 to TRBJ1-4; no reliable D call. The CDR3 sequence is CSASDYLEKLFF. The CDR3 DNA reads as TGCAGTGCGTCAGATTACCTCGAAAAACTGTTTTTT.